This T cell receptor (beta chain) was obtained from a study of neurological immune-mediated disorders. MiXCR, run by TCRdb on the 5' RACE reads, gives a single entry per CDR3 protein. The table includes fewer than 45,000 distinct CDR3 sequences, about 6.9% detected once. The sample holds many counts of this clonotype. The CDR3 is made up of 16 amino acids. The J segment lost 0 bases and the V segment lost 3 bases, leaving 8 bases of the junction unmatched. Germline CDR1 is DFQATT and CDR2 is SNEGSKA (reference sequence). This receptor was identified in a woman aged 35 to 49 in good health. Material: CD4+ T cells from blood. The chain carries TRBV20-1 and TRBJ2-1, with TRBD2 matching over 7 bases. The CDR3 here is CSARGGIGNSYNEQFF. In nucleotides, the CDR3 is TGCAGTGCTAGGGGGGGGATAGGGAACTCCTACAATGAGCAGTTCTTC.